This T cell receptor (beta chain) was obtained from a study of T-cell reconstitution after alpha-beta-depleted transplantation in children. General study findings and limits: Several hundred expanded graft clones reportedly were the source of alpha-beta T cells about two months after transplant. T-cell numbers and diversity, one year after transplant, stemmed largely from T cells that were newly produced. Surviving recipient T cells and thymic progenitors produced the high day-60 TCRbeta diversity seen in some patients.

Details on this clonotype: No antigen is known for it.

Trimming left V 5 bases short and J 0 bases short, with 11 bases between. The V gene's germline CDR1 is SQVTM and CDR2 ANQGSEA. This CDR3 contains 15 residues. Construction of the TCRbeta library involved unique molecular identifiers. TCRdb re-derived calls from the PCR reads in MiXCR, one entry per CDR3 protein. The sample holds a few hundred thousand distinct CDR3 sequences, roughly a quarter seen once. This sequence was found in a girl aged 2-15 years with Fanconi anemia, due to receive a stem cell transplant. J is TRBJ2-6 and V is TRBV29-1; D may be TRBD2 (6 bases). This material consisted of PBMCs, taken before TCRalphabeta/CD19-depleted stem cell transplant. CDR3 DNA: TGCAGCGTTCGGCCCGGGGGCTCTGGGGCCAACGTCCTGACTTTC. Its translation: CSVRPGGSGANVLTF.